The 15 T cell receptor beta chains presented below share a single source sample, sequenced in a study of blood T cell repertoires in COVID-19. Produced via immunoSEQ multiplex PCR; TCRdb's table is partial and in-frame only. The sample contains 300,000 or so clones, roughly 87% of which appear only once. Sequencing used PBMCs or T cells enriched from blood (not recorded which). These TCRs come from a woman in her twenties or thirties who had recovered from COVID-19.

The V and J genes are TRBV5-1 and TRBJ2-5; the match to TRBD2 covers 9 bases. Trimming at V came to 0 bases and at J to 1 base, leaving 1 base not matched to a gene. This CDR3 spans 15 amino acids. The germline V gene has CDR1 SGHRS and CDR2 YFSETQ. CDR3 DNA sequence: TGCGCCAGCAGCTTGGCAGCGGGGGGCCAAGAGACCCAGTACTTC. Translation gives CASSLAAGGQETQYF.

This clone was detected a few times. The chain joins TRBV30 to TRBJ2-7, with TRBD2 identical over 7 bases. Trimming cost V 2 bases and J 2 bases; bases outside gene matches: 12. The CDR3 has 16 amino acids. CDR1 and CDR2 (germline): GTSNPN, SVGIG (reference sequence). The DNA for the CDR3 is TGTGCCTGGAGTTCAGGTGGGAGGGGTCCGCCCTACGAGCAGTACTTC. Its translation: CAWSSGGRGPPYEQYF.

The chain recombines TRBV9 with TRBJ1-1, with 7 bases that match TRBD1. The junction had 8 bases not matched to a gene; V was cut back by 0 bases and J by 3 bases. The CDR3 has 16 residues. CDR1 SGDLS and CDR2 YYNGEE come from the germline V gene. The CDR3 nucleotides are TGTGCCAGCAGCGTAGTAGGGGGCCGGGTGGACACTGAAGCTTTCTTT. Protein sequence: CASSVVGGRVDTEAFF.

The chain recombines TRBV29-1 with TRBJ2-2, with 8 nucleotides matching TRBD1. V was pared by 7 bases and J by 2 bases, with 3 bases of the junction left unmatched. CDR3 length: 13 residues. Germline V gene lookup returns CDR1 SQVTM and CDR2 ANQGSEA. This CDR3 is CSGGQGNTGELFF. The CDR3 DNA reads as TGCAGCGGTGGACAGGGCAACACCGGGGAGCTGTTTTTT.

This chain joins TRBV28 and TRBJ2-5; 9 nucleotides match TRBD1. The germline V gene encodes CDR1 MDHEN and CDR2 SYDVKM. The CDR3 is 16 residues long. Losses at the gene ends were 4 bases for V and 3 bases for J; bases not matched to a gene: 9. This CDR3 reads CASSWDYRGQEETQYF. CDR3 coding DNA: TGTGCCAGCAGTTGGGATTACAGGGGGCAGGAAGAGACCCAGTACTTC.

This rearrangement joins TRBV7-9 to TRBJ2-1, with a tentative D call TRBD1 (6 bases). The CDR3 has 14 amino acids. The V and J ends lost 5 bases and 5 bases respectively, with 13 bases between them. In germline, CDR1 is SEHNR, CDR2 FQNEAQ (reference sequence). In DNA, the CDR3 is TGTGCCAGCAGCGCCCGGGACAAGCACAATGAGCAGTTCTTC. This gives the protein CASSARDKHNEQFF.

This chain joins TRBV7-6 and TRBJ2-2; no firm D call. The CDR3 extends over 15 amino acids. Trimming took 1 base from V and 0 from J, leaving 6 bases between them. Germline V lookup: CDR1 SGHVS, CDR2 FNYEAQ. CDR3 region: CASSLGAANTGELFF. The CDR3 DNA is TGTGCCAGCAGCTTAGGGGCAGCGAACACCGGGGAGCTGTTTTTT.

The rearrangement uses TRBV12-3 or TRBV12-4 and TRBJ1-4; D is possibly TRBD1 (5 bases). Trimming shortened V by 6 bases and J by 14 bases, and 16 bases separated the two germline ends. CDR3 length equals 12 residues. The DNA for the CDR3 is TGTGCCAGCAGCCCGACAGTCTCTCGGCTGTTTTTT. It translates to CASSPTVSRLFF.

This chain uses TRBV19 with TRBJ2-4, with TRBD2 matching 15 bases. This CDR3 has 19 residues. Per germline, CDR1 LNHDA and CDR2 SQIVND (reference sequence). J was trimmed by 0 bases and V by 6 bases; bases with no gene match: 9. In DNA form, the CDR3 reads TGTGCCAGTAGCCTGGGACTAGCGGGGGGAATATTAGCCAAAAACATTCAGTACTTC. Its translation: CASSLGLAGGILAKNIQYF.

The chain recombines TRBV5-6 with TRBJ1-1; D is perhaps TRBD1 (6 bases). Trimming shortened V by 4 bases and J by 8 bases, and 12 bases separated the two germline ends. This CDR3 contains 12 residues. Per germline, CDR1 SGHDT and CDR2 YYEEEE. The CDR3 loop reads CASSPKGQEAFF. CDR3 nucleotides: TGTGCCAGCAGCCCAAAGGGACAAGAAGCTTTCTTT. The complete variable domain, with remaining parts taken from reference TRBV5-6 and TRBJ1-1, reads DAGVTQSPTHLIKTRGQQVTLRCSPKSGHDTVSWYQQALGQGPQFIFQYYEEEERQRGNFPDRFSGHQFPNYSSELNVNALLLGDSALYLCASSPKGQEAFFGQGTRLTVV.

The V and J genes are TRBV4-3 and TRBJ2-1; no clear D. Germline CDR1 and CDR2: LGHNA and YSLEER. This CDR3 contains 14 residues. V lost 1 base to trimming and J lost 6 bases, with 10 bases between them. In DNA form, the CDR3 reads TGCGCCAGCAGCCAAGTTCAGAATTTCAATGAGCAGTTCTTC. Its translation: CASSQVQNFNEQFF.

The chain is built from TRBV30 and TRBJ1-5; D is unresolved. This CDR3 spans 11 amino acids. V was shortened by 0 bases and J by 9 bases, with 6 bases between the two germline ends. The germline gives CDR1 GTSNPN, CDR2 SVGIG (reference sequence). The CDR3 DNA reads TGTGCCTGGAGTGTAGAGGGGCCCCAGCATTTT. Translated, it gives CAWSVEGPQHF.

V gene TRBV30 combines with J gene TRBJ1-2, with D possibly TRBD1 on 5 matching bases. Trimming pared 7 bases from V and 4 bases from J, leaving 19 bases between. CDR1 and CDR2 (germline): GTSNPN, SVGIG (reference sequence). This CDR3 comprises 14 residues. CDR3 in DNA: TGTGCCTTCCCGCGGTTGGGGCTGAGCTATGGCTACACCTTC. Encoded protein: CAFPRLGLSYGYTF.

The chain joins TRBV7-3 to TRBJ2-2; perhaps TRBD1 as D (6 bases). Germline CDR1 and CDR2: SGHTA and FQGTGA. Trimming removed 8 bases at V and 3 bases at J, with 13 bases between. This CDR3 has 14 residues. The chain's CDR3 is CASRRDTDTGELFF. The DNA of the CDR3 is TGTGCCAGCCGTAGGGACACCGACACCGGGGAGCTGTTTTTT.

For the CDR3, the DNA is TGTGCCAGCAGCTCGGACAGGGTCAATGAGCAGTTCTTC. Its protein is CASSSDRVNEQFF. The rearrangement uses TRBV11-3 and TRBJ2-1; 8 nucleotides line up with TRBD1. There are 13 residues in the CDR3. Germline trimming cut 4 bases from V and 6 bases from J; bases unmatched to any gene: 2. CDR1 and CDR2 from the germline V gene are SGHNT and YENEEA.